A selection of T cell receptor beta chains follows, all from one sample in a study of T cells in Graves' hyperthyroidism and ophthalmopathy. TCRdb processed the multiplex PCR reads anew with MiXCR; each CDR3 protein has one entry. In the table there are fewer than 750,000 distinct CDR3 sequences, more than 12% of which are singletons. Sequenced sample: blood. The receptor source for this set is a woman aged 45 to 65 with Graves' ophthalmopathy. Both conserved end residues are trimmed from each CDR3. Fields, in order: D gene, V gene, J gene, CDR3 protein. The D gene is left open where the match is weak.

d_call: TRBD1
v_call: TRBV9
j_call: TRBJ1-2
cdr3_aa: ASSVVSQGNGYT

d_call: TRBD2
v_call: TRBV6-2/TRBV6-3
j_call: TRBJ2-1
cdr3_aa: ASSDSSLAAYNKQF

d_call: NA
v_call: TRBV6-5
j_call: TRBJ1-1
cdr3_aa: ASSYSRAGGTEAF

d_call: TRBD1
v_call: TRBV27
j_call: TRBJ1-2
cdr3_aa: ASGLTNTAGTGRPYGYT

d_call: TRBD1
v_call: TRBV11-2
j_call: TRBJ1-2
cdr3_aa: ASSLEPGGNRGYT

d_call: NA
v_call: TRBV30
j_call: TRBJ1-2
cdr3_aa: ASAGAGPRWDYGHT

d_call: NA
v_call: TRBV20-1
j_call: TRBJ2-3
cdr3_aa: SARTASTDTQY

d_call: NA
v_call: TRBV6-1
j_call: TRBJ1-2
cdr3_aa: ASSEAGFYGYT

d_call: TRBD1
v_call: TRBV6-4
j_call: TRBJ1-6
cdr3_aa: AGFRDRKRDYSPLH

d_call: TRBD1
v_call: TRBV24-1
j_call: TRBJ2-2
cdr3_aa: ATSDPGQAIASTGELF

d_call: NA
v_call: TRBV7-8
j_call: TRBJ1-3
cdr3_aa: ASSLTRQPFSGNTIY

d_call: NA
v_call: TRBV20-1
j_call: TRBJ2-5
cdr3_aa: SAREEAGETQY

d_call: TRBD2
v_call: TRBV15
j_call: TRBJ2-7
cdr3_aa: ATSRGRAGGPYEQY

d_call: NA
v_call: TRBV7-2
j_call: TRBJ2-5
cdr3_aa: ASSLISQETQY

d_call: NA
v_call: TRBV4-1
j_call: TRBJ1-5
cdr3_aa: ASSHPGMEPQH

d_call: NA
v_call: TRBV9
j_call: TRBJ2-7
cdr3_aa: ASSVGEHSYEQY

d_call: NA
v_call: TRBV27
j_call: TRBJ2-7
cdr3_aa: ASSWDGVAYEQY

d_call: NA
v_call: TRBV28
j_call: TRBJ1-3
cdr3_aa: ASSSGQQSPGNTIY

d_call: TRBD2
v_call: TRBV20-1
j_call: TRBJ2-1
cdr3_aa: SASHQTSGRERIHYNEQF

d_call: TRBD1
v_call: TRBV7-3
j_call: TRBJ2-2
cdr3_aa: ASSEGQPNTGELF

d_call: TRBD2
v_call: TRBV11-1
j_call: TRBJ2-6
cdr3_aa: ASSDIITSAGANVLT

d_call: NA
v_call: TRBV6-2/TRBV6-3
j_call: TRBJ2-1
cdr3_aa: ASSGPSNEQF

d_call: NA
v_call: TRBV20-1
j_call: TRBJ2-7
cdr3_aa: SATHGQSASAYSYEQY

d_call: NA
v_call: TRBV20-1
j_call: TRBJ2-6
cdr3_aa: SATVPGANVLT

d_call: NA
v_call: TRBV27
j_call: TRBJ1-2
cdr3_aa: ASTPLRGGRTYGYT

d_call: NA
v_call: TRBV12-3/TRBV12-4
j_call: TRBJ2-1
cdr3_aa: ASSGGLDSFFYNEQF

d_call: NA
v_call: TRBV4-2
j_call: TRBJ2-3
cdr3_aa: ASSQAFRTPSTDTQY

d_call: TRBD1
v_call: TRBV6-1
j_call: TRBJ2-7
cdr3_aa: ASRDLGQGVYEQY

d_call: NA
v_call: TRBV30
j_call: TRBJ2-4
cdr3_aa: AWSGLGNIQY

d_call: TRBD2
v_call: TRBV27
j_call: TRBJ2-7
cdr3_aa: ASSSPGLVWEEQY

d_call: TRBD2
v_call: TRBV20-1
j_call: TRBJ2-3
cdr3_aa: SARVSGGDTQY

d_call: NA
v_call: TRBV11-1
j_call: TRBJ1-1
cdr3_aa: ASSPHLDTEAF

d_call: TRBD2
v_call: TRBV6-1
j_call: TRBJ2-1
cdr3_aa: ASTTGTSYLRPNEQF

d_call: TRBD1
v_call: TRBV19
j_call: TRBJ2-1
cdr3_aa: ASSIPGQGAVEQF

d_call: TRBD2
v_call: TRBV11-1
j_call: TRBJ2-1
cdr3_aa: ASSQDGLAGGNYNEQF

d_call: NA
v_call: TRBV4-2
j_call: TRBJ2-1
cdr3_aa: ASSQAGQAPHNEQF

d_call: NA
v_call: TRBV7-2
j_call: TRBJ2-3
cdr3_aa: ASSADHTDTQY

d_call: NA
v_call: TRBV13
j_call: TRBJ1-5
cdr3_aa: ASSLGRGSDQPQH

d_call: TRBD2
v_call: TRBV7-9
j_call: TRBJ2-2
cdr3_aa: ASSLDPGLAGGRTGELF

d_call: TRBD1
v_call: TRBV7-9
j_call: TRBJ2-7
cdr3_aa: ASSNFRGRSEQY

d_call: TRBD1
v_call: TRBV6-2/TRBV6-3
j_call: TRBJ1-1
cdr3_aa: ASSKVTGGRLEAF

d_call: TRBD1
v_call: TRBV2
j_call: TRBJ1-2
cdr3_aa: ASKGTGGNYGYT

d_call: NA
v_call: TRBV7-3
j_call: TRBJ2-5
cdr3_aa: ASSPRDNQETQY

d_call: NA
v_call: TRBV6-5
j_call: TRBJ2-3
cdr3_aa: ASSYYGPRPDTQY